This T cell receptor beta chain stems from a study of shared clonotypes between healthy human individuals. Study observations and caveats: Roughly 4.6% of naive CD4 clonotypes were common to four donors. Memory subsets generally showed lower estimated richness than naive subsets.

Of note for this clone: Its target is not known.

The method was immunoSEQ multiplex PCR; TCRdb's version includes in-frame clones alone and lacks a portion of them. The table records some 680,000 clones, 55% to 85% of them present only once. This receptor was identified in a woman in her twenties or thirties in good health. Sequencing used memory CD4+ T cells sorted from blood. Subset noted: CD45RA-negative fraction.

CDR3 residues: CASMMFSGSSYEQYF. CDR3 DNA sequence: TGTGCCAGCATGATGTTTAGCGGGAGCTCCTACGAGCAGTACTTC. The chain uses TRBV11-2 and TRBJ2-7; 9 nucleotides agree with TRBD2. Trimming took 7 bases from V and 0 from J; bases not matched to a gene: 7. Germline CDR1 SGHAT, CDR2 FQNNGV. The CDR3 runs 15 residues.